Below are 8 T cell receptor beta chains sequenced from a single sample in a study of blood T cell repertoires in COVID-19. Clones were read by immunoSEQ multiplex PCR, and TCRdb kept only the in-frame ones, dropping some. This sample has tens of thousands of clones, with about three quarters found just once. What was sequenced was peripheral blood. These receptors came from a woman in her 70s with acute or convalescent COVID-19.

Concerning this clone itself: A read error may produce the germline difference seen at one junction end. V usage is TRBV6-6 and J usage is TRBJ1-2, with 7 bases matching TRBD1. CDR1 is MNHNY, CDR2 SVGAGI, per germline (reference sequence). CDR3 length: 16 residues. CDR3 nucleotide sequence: TGTGCCAGCATTTACCAGCTAAAGACAGGGAGAGTCGGCTACACCTTC. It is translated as CASIYQLKTGRVGYTF.

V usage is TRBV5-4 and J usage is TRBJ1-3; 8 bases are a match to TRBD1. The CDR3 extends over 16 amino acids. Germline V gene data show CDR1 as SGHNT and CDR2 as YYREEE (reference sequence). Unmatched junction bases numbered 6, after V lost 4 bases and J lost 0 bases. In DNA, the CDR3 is TGTGCCAGCAGCCCGGGACAGGTTAACTCTGGAAACACCATATATTTT. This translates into CASSPGQVNSGNTIYF.

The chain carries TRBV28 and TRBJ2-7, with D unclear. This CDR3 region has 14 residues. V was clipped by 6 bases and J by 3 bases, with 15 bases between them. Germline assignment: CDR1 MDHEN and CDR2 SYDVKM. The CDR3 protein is CASRVSEVHYEQYF. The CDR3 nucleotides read TGTGCCAGCAGGGTCAGCGAGGTCCACTACGAGCAGTACTTC.

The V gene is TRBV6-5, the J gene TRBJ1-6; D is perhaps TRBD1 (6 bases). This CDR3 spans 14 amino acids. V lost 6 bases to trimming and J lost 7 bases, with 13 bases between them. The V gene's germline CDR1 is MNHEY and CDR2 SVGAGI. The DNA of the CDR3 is TGTGCCAGCAGACGGGACACGGGCAATTCACCCCTCCACTTT. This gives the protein CASRRDTGNSPLHF.

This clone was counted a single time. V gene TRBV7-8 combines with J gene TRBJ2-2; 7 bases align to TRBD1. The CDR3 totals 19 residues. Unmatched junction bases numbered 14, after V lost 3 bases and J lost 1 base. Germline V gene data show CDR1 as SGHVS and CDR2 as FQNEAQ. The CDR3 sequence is CASSFVGTALVKNTGELFF. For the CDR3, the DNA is TGTGCCAGCAGCTTTGTTGGGACAGCCCTCGTAAAGAACACCGGGGAGCTGTTTTTT.

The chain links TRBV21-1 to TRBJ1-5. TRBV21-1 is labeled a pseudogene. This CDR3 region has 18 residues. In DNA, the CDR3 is TGTGCCAGCAGCAAAACCTCTCCTCACTTTTATAGCAATCAGCCCCAGCATTTT. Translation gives CASSKTSPHFYSNQPQHF.

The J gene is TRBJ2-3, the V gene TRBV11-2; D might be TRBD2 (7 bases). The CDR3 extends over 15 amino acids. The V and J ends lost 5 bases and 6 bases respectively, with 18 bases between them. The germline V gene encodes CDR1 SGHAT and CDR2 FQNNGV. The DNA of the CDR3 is TGTGCCAGCAGCCCCCTCGTGGGAGGGGGGGATACGCAGTATTTT. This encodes CASSPLVGGGDTQYF. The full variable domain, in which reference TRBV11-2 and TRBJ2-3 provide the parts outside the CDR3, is EAGVAQSPRYKIIEKRQSVAFWCNPISGHATLYWYQQILGQGPKLLIQFQNNGVVDDSQLPKDRFSAERLKGVDSTLKIQPAKLEDSAVYLCASSPLVGGGDTQYFGPGTRLTVL.

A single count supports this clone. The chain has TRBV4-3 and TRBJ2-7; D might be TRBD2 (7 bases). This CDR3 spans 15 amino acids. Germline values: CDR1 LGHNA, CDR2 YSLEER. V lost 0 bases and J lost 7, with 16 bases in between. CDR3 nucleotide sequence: TGCGCCAGCAGCCAAGACCAAGGGGGAGGGCAAGAGCAGTACTTC. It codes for CASSQDQGGGQEQYF.